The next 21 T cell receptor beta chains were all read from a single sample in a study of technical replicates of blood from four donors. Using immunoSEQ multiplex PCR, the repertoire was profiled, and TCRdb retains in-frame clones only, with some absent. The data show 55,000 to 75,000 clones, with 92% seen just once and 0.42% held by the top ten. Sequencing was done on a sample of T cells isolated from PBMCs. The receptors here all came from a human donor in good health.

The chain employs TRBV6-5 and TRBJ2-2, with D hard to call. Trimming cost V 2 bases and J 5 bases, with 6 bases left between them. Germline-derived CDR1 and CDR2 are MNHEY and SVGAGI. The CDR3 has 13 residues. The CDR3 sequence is CASSYVNTGELFF. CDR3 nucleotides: TGTGCCAGCAGTTACGTTAATACCGGGGAGCTGTTTTTT.

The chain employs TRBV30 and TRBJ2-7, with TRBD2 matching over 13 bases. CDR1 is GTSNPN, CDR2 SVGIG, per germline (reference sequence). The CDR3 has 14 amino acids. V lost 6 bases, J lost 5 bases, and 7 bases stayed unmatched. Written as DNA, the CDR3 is TGTGCCTGTACCGGACTAGCGGGAGAGGACGAGCAGTACTTC. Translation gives CACTGLAGEDEQYF.

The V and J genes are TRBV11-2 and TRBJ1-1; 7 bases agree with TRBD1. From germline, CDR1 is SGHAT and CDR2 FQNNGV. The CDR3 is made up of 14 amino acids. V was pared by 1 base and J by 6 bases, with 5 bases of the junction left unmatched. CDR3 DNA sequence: TGTGCCAGCAGCTTAGGGCCAGGGGGGCCTGAAGCTTTCTTT. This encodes CASSLGPGGPEAFF.

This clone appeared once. For the CDR3, the DNA is TGTGCCAGCAGCCCGGGCGGGAGGGCCGGAGCGGAGACCCAGTACTTC. It codes for CASSPGGRAGAETQYF. The chain carries TRBV4-2 and TRBJ2-5; 9 bases are shared with TRBD2. With 4 bases clipped from V and 5 bases from J, the junction kept 11 bases outside the gene matches. CDR3 length: 16 residues. The germline CDR1 and CDR2 sequences are LGHNA and YNFKEQ.

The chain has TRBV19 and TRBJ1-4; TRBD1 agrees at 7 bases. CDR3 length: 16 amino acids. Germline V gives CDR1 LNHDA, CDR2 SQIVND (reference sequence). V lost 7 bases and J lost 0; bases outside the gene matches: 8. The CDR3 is CASKGQALATNEKLFF. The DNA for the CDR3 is TGTGCCAGTAAAGGACAGGCACTTGCAACTAATGAAAAACTGTTTTTT.

The CDR3 is CASNEARYNEQFF. CDR3 DNA sequence: TGTGCCTCCAACGAGGCTCGCTACAATGAGCAGTTCTTC. V and J are TRBV30 and TRBJ2-1; D uncertain. The CDR3 spans 13 residues. V was clipped by 7 bases and J by 3 bases, with 13 bases between them. Germline V CDR1 and CDR2: GTSNPN, SVGIG (reference sequence).

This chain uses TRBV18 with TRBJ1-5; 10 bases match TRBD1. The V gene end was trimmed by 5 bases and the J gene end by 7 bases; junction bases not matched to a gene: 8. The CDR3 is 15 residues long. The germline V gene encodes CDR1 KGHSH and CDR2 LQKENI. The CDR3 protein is CASSSGTGDIQPQHF. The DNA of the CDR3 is TGTGCCAGCTCATCCGGGACAGGGGATATACAGCCCCAGCATTTT. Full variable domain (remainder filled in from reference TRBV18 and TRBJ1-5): NAGVMQNPRHLVRRRGQEARLRCSPMKGHSHVYWYRQLPEEGLKFMVYLQKENIIDESGMPKERFSAEFPKEGPSILRIQQVVRGDSAAYFCASSSGTGDIQPQHFGDGTRLSIL.

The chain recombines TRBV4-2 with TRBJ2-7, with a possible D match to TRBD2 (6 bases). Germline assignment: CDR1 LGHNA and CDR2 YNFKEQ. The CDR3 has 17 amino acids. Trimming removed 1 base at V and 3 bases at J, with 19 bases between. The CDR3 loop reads CASSQVGLLGNIYEQYF. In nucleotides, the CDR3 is TGTGCCAGCAGCCAAGTGGGACTTCTGGGCAATATCTACGAGCAGTACTTC.

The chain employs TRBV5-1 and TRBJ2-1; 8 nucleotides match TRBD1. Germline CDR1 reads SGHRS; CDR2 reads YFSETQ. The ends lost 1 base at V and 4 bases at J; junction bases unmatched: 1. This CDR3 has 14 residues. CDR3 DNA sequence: TGCGCCAGCAGCTTGCAGGGGGCGTACAATGAGCAGTTCTTC. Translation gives CASSLQGAYNEQFF.

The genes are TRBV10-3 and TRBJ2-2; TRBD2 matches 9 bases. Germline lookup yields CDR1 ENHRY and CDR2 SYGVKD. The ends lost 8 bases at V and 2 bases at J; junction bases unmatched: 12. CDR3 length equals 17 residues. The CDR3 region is CAIALSRGRENTGELFF. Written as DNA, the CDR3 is TGTGCCATCGCCTTGTCTCGCGGGAGGGAAAACACCGGGGAGCTGTTTTTT.

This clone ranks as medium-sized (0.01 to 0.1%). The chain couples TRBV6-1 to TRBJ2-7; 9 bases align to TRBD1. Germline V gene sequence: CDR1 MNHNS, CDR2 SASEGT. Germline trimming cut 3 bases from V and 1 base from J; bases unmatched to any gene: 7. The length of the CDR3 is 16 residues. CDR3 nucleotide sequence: TGTGCCAGCAGTGACGAGGGACAGGGCCCTTCCTACGAGCAGTACTTC. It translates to CASSDEGQGPSYEQYF.

The CDR3, as DNA: TGTGCCAGCACTAAGATCTATAGCAATCAGCCCCAGCATTTT. Translation: CASTKIYSNQPQHF. J is TRBJ1-5 and V is TRBV6-1, with D unresolved. CDR1 is MNHNS and CDR2 is SASEGT in the germline V gene. This CDR3 has 14 amino acids. V shed 7 bases and J shed 0 bases, with 10 bases lying between them.

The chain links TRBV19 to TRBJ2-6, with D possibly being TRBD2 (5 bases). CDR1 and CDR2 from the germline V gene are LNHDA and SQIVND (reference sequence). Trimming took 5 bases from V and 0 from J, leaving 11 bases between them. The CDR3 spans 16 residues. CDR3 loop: CASSAGSLSGANVLTF. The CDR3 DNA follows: TGTGCCAGTAGTGCGGGCTCGCTCTCTGGGGCCAACGTCCTGACTTTC.

This CDR3 reads CASSGLSSYEQYF. CDR3 bases: TGTGCCAGCAGCGGGCTTAGCTCCTACGAGCAGTACTTC. The V call is TRBV13, the J call TRBJ2-7, with D uncertain. The CDR3 is 13 residues long. In germline, CDR1 is PRHDT, CDR2 FYEKMQ (reference sequence). Trimming took off 5 bases at V and 0 bases at J, with 8 bases between the two ends.

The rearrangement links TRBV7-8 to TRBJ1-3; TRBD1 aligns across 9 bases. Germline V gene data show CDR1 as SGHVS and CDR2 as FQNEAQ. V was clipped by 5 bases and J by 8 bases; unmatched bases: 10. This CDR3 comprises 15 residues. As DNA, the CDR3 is TGTGCCAGCAGCCCGAACAGGGGGCAAGGGGACACCATATATTTT. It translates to CASSPNRGQGDTIYF.

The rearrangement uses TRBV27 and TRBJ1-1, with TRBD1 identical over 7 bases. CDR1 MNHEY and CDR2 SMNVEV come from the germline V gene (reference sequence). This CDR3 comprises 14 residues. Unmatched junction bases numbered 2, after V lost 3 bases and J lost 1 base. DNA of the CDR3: TGTGCCAGCAGTTTGTCAGGGGGGAACACTGAAGCTTTCTTT. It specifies CASSLSGGNTEAFF.

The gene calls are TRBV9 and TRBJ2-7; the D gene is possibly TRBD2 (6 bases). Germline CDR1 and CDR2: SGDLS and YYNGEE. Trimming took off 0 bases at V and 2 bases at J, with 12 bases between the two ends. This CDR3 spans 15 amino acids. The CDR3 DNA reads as TGTGCCAGCAGCGTAGACGGGAGCGTTCCCTACGAGCAGTACTTC. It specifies CASSVDGSVPYEQYF.

CDR3 in amino acids: CASSFTWDRVYGYTF. In DNA, the CDR3 is TGTGCCAGCAGTTTCACTTGGGACAGGGTCTATGGCTACACCTTC. This rearrangement joins TRBV6-9 to TRBJ1-2, with 9 bases fitting TRBD1. After removal of 4 bases from V and 4 bases from J, the junction contained 7 bases not matched to a gene. The CDR3 is made up of 15 amino acids. Germline assignment: CDR1 MNHGY and CDR2 SVAAGI.

CDR3 bases: TGTGCCAGCAGTGATGACCGACTGGCAACTAATGAAAAACTGTTTTTT. Residues: CASSDDRLATNEKLFF. The V and J genes are TRBV25-1 and TRBJ1-4, with no clear D. Germline-derived CDR1 and CDR2 are MGHDK and SYGVNS. V lost 3 bases to trimming and J lost 0 bases, with 11 bases between them. The CDR3 is 16 residues long.

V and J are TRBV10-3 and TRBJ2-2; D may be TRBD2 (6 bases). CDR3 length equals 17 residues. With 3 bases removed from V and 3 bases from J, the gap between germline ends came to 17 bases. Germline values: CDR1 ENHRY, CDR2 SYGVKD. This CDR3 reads CAISEGWRELDTGELFF. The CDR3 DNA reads TGTGCCATCAGTGAAGGATGGAGGGAGTTGGACACCGGGGAGCTGTTTTTT.

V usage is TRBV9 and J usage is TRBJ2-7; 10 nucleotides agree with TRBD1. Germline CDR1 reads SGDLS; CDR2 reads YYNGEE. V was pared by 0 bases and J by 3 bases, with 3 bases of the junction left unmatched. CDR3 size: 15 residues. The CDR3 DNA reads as TGTGCCAGCAGCGTAGGGGGACAGGGGAGCTACGAGCAGTACTTC. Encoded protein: CASSVGGQGSYEQYF.